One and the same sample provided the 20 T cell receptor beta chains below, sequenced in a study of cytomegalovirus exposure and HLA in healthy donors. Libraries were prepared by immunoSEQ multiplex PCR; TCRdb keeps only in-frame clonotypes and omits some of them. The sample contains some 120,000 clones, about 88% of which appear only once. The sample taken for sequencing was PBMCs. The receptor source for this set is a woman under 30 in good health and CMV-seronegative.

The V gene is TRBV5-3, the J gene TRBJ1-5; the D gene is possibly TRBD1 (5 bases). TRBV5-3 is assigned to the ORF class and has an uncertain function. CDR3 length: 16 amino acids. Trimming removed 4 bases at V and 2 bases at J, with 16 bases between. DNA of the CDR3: TGTGCCAGAAGCCTATCACCGCAAGGGGGCAATCAGCCCCAGCATTTT. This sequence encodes CARSLSPQGGNQPQHF.

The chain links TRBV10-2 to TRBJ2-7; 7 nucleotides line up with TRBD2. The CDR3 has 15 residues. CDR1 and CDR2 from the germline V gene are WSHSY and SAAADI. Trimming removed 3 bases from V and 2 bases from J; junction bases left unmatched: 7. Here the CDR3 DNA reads TGCGCCAGCAGTGAACCCCACGGACTAGCCTACGAGCAGTACTTC. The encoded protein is CASSEPHGLAYEQYF.

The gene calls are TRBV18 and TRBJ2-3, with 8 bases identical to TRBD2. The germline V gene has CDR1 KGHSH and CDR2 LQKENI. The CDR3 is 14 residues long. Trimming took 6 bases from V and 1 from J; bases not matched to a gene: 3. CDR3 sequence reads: CASSKAGGTDTQYF. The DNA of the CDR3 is TGTGCCAGCTCGAAAGCGGGGGGCACAGATACGCAGTATTTT.

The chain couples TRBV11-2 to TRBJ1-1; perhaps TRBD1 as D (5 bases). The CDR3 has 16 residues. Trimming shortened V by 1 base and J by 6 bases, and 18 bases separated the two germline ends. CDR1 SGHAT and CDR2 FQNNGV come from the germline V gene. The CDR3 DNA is TGTGCCAGCAGCTTAGTTATTAGGGGCGGTCTTCCTGAAGCTTTCTTT. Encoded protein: CASSLVIRGGLPEAFF.

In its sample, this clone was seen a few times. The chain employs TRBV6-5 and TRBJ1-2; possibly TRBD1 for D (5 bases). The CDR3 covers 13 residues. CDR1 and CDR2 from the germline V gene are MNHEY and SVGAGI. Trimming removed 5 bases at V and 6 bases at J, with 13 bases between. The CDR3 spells CASSPGGRNGYTF. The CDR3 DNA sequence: TGTGCCAGCAGTCCGGGGGGTCGTAATGGCTACACCTTC.

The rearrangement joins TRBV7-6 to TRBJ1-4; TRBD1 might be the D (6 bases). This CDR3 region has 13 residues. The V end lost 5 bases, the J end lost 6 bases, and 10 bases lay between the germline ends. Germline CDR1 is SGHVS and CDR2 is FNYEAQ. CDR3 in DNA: TGTGCCAGCAGCCGGACAGCGGATGAAAAACTGTTTTTT. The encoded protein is CASSRTADEKLFF.

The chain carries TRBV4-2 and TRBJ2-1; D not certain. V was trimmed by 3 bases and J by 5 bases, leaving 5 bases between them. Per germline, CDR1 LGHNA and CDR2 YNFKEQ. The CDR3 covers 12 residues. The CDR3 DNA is TGTGCCAGCAGCCAGCGGCACAATGAGCAGTTCTTC. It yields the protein CASSQRHNEQFF.

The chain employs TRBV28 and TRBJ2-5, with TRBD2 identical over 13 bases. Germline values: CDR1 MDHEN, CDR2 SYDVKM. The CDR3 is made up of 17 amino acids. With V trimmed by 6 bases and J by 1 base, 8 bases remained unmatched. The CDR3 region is CASSDSGTSGTQETQYF. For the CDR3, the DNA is TGTGCCAGCAGCGATTCCGGGACTAGCGGGACCCAAGAGACCCAGTACTTC.

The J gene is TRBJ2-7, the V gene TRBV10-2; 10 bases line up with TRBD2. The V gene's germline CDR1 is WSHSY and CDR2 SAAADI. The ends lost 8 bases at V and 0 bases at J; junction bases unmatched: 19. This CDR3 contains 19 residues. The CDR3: CASSRSGTSVMDSSYEQYF. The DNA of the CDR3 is TGCGCCAGCTCACGATCCGGGACTAGCGTGATGGATAGCTCCTACGAGCAGTACTTC.

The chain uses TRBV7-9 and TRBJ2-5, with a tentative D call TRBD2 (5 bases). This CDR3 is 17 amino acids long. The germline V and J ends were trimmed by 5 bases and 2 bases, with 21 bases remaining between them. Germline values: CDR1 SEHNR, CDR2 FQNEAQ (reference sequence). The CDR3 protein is CASSAPEVGVIQETQYF. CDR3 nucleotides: TGTGCCAGCAGCGCACCCGAGGTCGGGGTTATACAAGAGACCCAGTACTTC.

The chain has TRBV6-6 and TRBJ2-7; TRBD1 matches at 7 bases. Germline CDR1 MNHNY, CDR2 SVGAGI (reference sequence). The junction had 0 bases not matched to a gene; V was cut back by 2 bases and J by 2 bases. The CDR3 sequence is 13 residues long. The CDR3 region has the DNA TGTGCCAGCAGTTACGACAGGGCCTACGAGCAGTACGTC. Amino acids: CASSYDRAYEQYV.

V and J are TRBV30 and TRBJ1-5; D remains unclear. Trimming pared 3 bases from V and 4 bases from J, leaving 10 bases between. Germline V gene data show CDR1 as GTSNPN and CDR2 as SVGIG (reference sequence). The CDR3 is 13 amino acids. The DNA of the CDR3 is TGTGCCTGGAGAAATGCGGGGAATCAGCCCCAGCATTTT. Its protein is CAWRNAGNQPQHF.

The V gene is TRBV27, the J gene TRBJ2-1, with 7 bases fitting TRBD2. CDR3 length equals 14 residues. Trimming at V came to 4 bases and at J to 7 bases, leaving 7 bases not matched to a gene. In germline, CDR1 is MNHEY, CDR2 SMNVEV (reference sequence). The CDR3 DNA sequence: TGTGCCAGCAGTTCCAATCTAGCGGCGAATGAGCAGTTCTTC. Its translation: CASSSNLAANEQFF.

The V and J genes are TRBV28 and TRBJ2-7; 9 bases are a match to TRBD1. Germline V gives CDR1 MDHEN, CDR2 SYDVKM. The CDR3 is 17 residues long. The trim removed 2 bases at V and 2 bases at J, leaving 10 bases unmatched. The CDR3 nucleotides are TGTGCCAGCAGTTTACCCTGGGGGACAGGGCCAACCTACGAGCAGTACTTC. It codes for CASSLPWGTGPTYEQYF. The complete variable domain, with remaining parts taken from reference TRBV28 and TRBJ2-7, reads DVKVTQSSRYLVKRTGEKVFLECVQDMDHENMFWYRQDPGLGLRLIYFSYDVKMKEKGDIPEGYSVSREKKERFSLILESASTNQTSMYLCASSLPWGTGPTYEQYFGPGTRLTVT.

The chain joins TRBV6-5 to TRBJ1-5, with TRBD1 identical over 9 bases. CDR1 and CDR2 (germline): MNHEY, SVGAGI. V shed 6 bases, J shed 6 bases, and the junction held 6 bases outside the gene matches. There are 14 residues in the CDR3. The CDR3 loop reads CASSPDRGTQPQHF. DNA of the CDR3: TGTGCCAGCAGCCCGGACAGGGGAACTCAGCCCCAGCATTTT.

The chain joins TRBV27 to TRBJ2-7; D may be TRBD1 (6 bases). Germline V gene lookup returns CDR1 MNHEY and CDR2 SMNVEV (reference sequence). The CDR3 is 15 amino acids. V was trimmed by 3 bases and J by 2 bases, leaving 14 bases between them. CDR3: CASSFGAGVPYEQYF. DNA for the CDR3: TGTGCCAGCAGTTTTGGTGCAGGGGTACCCTACGAGCAGTACTTC.

The CDR3 nucleotides read TGTGCCAGCAGCGGCGACAGTTTAGAGCAGTACTTC. This codes for CASSGDSLEQYF. The V call is TRBV5-4, the J call TRBJ2-7; maybe TRBD1 (5 bases). V lost 4 bases to trimming and J lost 7 bases, with 12 bases between them. CDR3 length equals 12 residues. Germline lookup yields CDR1 SGHNT and CDR2 YYREEE (reference sequence).

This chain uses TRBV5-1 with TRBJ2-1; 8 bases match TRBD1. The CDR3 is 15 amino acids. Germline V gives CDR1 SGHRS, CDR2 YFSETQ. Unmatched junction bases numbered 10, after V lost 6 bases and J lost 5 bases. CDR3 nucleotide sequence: TGCGCCAGCATGCTTGGGGACAGGACTCACAATGAGCAGTTCTTC. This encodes CASMLGDRTHNEQFF.

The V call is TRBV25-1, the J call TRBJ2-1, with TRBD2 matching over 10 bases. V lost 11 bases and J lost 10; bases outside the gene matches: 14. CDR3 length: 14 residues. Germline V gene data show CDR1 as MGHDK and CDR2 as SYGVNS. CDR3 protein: CASQRTSGILEQFF. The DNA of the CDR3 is TGTGCCTCCCAACGGACTAGCGGAATACTCGAGCAGTTCTTC.

CDR3 protein: CASSYSPRGELFF. The CDR3 DNA is TGTGCCAGCAGTTACTCCCCCCGGGGGGAACTGTTTTTT. The rearrangement uses TRBV6-5 and TRBJ1-4; maybe TRBD1 (5 bases). Germline V gives CDR1 MNHEY, CDR2 SVGAGI. Trimming pared 0 bases from V and 12 bases from J, leaving 11 bases between. CDR3 size: 13 residues.